The 28 T cell receptor beta chains below were found in one sample sequenced in a study of cytomegalovirus exposure and HLA in healthy donors. Both 60 Vbeta primers and 13 Jbeta primers went into the PCR. Method: immunoSEQ multiplex PCR; TCRdb's copy keeps in-frame clones and lacks some. The sample gives some 130,000 clones, about 80% of which show up once; approximately 6.2% is in the top ten. The material sequenced was PBMCs. The receptors originated from a man in his forties in good health and CMV-seropositive.

The rearrangement links TRBV11-2 to TRBJ1-5, with 10 bases matching TRBD1. The ends lost 3 bases at V and 7 bases at J; junction bases unmatched: 6. Germline assignment: CDR1 SGHAT and CDR2 FQNNGV. The CDR3 has 15 residues. This CDR3 is CASSFSGTGDQPQHF. As DNA, the CDR3 is TGTGCCAGCAGCTTTTCCGGGACAGGGGACCAGCCCCAGCATTTT.

J is TRBJ2-7 and V is TRBV4-1, with TRBD1 identical over 10 bases. The trim removed 2 bases at V and 5 bases at J, leaving 9 bases unmatched. CDR3 length: 16 amino acids. Germline CDR1 and CDR2: MGHRA and YSYEKL. This CDR3 reads CASSQLGTGTGDEQYF. Here the CDR3 DNA reads TGCGCCAGCAGCCAACTAGGCACCGGGACAGGGGACGAGCAGTACTTC.

V usage is TRBV7-3 and J usage is TRBJ1-1; D gene uncertain. The germline gives CDR1 SGHTA, CDR2 FQGTGA. With 0 bases removed from V and 11 bases from J, the gap between germline ends came to 13 bases. The CDR3 covers 13 residues. Here the CDR3 reads CASSLTASGYAFF. The DNA for the CDR3 is TGTGCCAGCAGCTTAACTGCGTCCGGTTACGCTTTCTTT.

This clone was detected a few times. The rearrangement links TRBV28 to TRBJ2-7; 11 nucleotides align to TRBD1. This CDR3 region has 17 residues. The germline V gene has CDR1 MDHEN and CDR2 SYDVKM. Trimming took 5 bases from V and 3 from J; bases not matched to a gene: 12. For the CDR3, the DNA is TGTGCCAGCAGTCCGGGGAGCGGTGGGACAGGGGGCTACGAGCAGTACTTC. It encodes CASSPGSGGTGGYEQYF.

The CDR3 DNA reads TGTGCTAGTGGTGTCGGACAGGGGGCCAATTCACCCCTCCACTTT. It specifies CASGVGQGANSPLHF. V gene TRBV12-5 combines with J gene TRBJ1-6, with 11 bases fitting TRBD1. In germline, CDR1 is LGHNT, CDR2 FRNRAP. The CDR3 length is 15 residues. Trimming at V came to 5 bases and at J to 7 bases, leaving 4 bases not matched to a gene.

This rearrangement joins TRBV28 to TRBJ2-5; D possibly corresponds to TRBD1 (5 bases). Trimming left V 8 bases short and J 3 bases short, with 13 bases between. This CDR3 is 13 amino acids long. CDR1 MDHEN and CDR2 SYDVKM come from the germline V gene. CDR3 protein: CASSQGTEETQYF. CDR3 DNA: TGTGCCAGCTCTCAGGGCACCGAAGAGACCCAGTACTTC. Full variable domain (remainder filled in from reference TRBV28 and TRBJ2-5): DVKVTQSSRYLVKRTGEKVFLECVQDMDHENMFWYRQDPGLGLRLIYFSYDVKMKEKGDIPEGYSVSREKKERFSLILESASTNQTSMYLCASSQGTEETQYFGPGTRLLVL.

This clone was found a few times. The V call is TRBV19, the J call TRBJ1-2; D is ambiguous. V was pared by 8 bases and J by 4 bases, with 8 bases between. Per germline, CDR1 LNHDA and CDR2 SQIVND (reference sequence). This CDR3 comprises 11 residues. CDR3 nucleotide sequence: TGTGCCAGTTCACGGGGCTATGGCTACACCTTC. This gives the protein CASSRGYGYTF.

This clone was observed a handful of times. The chain recombines TRBV5-1 with TRBJ1-1, with D possibly matching TRBD1 (6 bases). The CDR3 is 13 residues long. Trimming took 2 bases from V and 5 from J, leaving 10 bases between them. In germline, CDR1 is SGHRS, CDR2 YFSETQ. Here the CDR3 reads CASSFSGVTEAFF. CDR3 sequence (DNA): TGCGCCAGCAGCTTCTCAGGGGTGACTGAAGCTTTCTTT.

The chain uses TRBV7-9 and TRBJ2-7, with 9 bases matching TRBD2. CDR1 is SEHNR, CDR2 FQNEAQ, per germline (reference sequence). V dropped 5 bases and J dropped 0; count of bases not matched to a gene: 14. The CDR3 extends over 18 amino acids. DNA for the CDR3: TGTGCCAGCAGCCTTCGAGGGGACATTAGCGGGAGCTCCTACGAGCAGTACTTC. This sequence encodes CASSLRGDISGSSYEQYF.

This clone was counted a single time. This sequence joins TRBV19 and TRBJ2-1; 8 nucleotides match TRBD2. The V gene end was trimmed by 5 bases and the J gene end by 1 base; junction bases not matched to a gene: 4. Per germline, CDR1 LNHDA and CDR2 SQIVND (reference sequence). This CDR3 is built from 15 residues. The CDR3 coding sequence is TGTGCCAGTAGTGGTAGCGGGATATCCTACAATGAGCAGTTCTTC. As protein: CASSGSGISYNEQFF.

The gene calls are TRBV6-1 and TRBJ2-4; 7 nucleotides line up with TRBD1. CDR1 MNHNS and CDR2 SASEGT come from the germline V gene. CDR3 length equals 14 residues. J was trimmed by 4 bases and V by 6 bases; bases with no gene match: 6. The CDR3 sequence is CASRPGTVKNIQYF. The CDR3 coding sequence is TGTGCCAGCAGGCCCGGGACAGTAAAAAACATTCAGTACTTC.

The J gene is TRBJ2-5, the V gene TRBV4-1, with D unclear. The end of the DNA aligns better with TRBJ2-7, so the J call may be wrong. Germline V CDR1 and CDR2: MGHRA, YSYEKL. CDR3 length: 16 amino acids. This CDR3 reads CASSPSVASHSYEQYF. CDR3 coding DNA: TGCGCCAGCAGTCCGTCGGTAGCCAGCCACTCCTACGAGCAGTACTTC.

The CDR3 DNA sequence: TGTGCCAGTAGTATAGGCAGGGACACTGAAGCTTTCTTT. Translation: CASSIGRDTEAFF. This rearrangement joins TRBV19 to TRBJ1-1; D possibly corresponds to TRBD1 (5 bases). The CDR3 sequence is 13 residues long. V was shortened by 1 base and J by 3 bases, with 6 bases between the two germline ends. The germline CDR1 and CDR2 sequences are LNHDA and SQIVND (reference sequence).

This chain uses TRBV7-9 with TRBJ1-3; D is undetermined. CDR1 is SEHNR and CDR2 is FQNEAQ in the germline V gene (reference sequence). The CDR3 is 16 amino acids. Trimming shortened V by 5 bases and J by 0 bases, and 14 bases separated the two germline ends. CDR3 bases: TGTGCCAGCAGCCCCTCTGGACTCTTCTCTGGAAACACCATATATTTT. This gives the protein CASSPSGLFSGNTIYF.

The genes are TRBV29-1 and TRBJ2-2, with a weak D call TRBD1 (6 bases). The CDR3 loop spans 14 amino acids. With 1 base removed from V and 1 base from J, the gap between germline ends came to 7 bases. Germline CDR1 is SQVTM and CDR2 is ANQGSEA. The CDR3 nucleotides are TGCAGCGTTGAAGTGACAGGGAACACCGGGGAGCTGTTTTTT. The encoded protein is CSVEVTGNTGELFF.

This chain uses TRBV28 with TRBJ2-1; 11 positions match TRBD2. CDR3 length: 17 residues. Unmatched junction bases numbered 10, after V lost 3 bases and J lost 6 bases. Germline CDR1 reads MDHEN; CDR2 reads SYDVKM. CDR3 sequence: CASSFFWASGRINEQFF. The CDR3 DNA sequence: TGTGCCAGCAGTTTTTTTTGGGCTAGCGGGAGGATCAATGAGCAGTTCTTC.

The rearrangement joins TRBV5-4 to TRBJ2-1, with TRBD2 matching 7 bases. The V and J ends lost 0 bases and 6 bases, in that order; junction bases with no gene match: 6. The germline gives CDR1 SGHNT, CDR2 YYREEE (reference sequence). The CDR3 has 15 amino acids. CDR3 loop: CASSLGLAEINEQFF. CDR3 sequence (DNA): TGTGCCAGCAGCTTGGGTCTAGCGGAGATCAATGAGCAGTTCTTC.

This chain links TRBV6-4 with TRBJ2-3, with 9 positions matching TRBD2. Looked up from germline, CDR1 is MRHNA and CDR2 is SNTAGT. CDR3 length: 16 residues. J gave up 2 bases and V 0 bases, and 3 bases lay outside the gene matches. As DNA, the CDR3 is TGTGCCAGCAGTGACTCTAGCGGGAGACACACAGATACGCAGTATTTT. It codes for CASSDSSGRHTDTQYF.

This rearrangement joins TRBV5-6 to TRBJ2-1; 8 bases are a match to TRBD1. Trimming took 4 bases from V and 5 from J; bases not matched to a gene: 14. CDR1 and CDR2 from the germline V gene are SGHDT and YYEEEE. The CDR3 spans 17 residues. This CDR3 reads CASSNRGNPHRDNEQFF. Written as DNA, the CDR3 is TGTGCCAGCAGCAACAGGGGGAACCCCCACAGGGACAATGAGCAGTTCTTC.

This rearrangement joins TRBV7-9 to TRBJ1-6, with 8 nucleotides matching TRBD1. Germline CDR1 and CDR2: SEHNR and FQNEAQ (reference sequence). The V segment lost 5 bases and the J segment 8 bases; nucleotides outside the gene matches: 8. This CDR3 comprises 15 residues. Written as DNA, the CDR3 is TGTGCCAGCAGCCCCCGGACAGGGTTGGATTCACCCCTCCACTTT. It is translated as CASSPRTGLDSPLHF. The full variable domain, in which reference TRBV7-9 and TRBJ1-6 provide the parts outside the CDR3, is DTGVSQNPRHKITKRGQNVTFRCDPISEHNRLYWYRQTLGQGPEFLTYFQNEAQLEKSRLLSDRFSAERPKGSFSTLEIQRTEQGDSAMYLCASSPRTGLDSPLHFGNGTRLTVT.

V gene TRBV19 combines with J gene TRBJ2-3, with 11 bases identical to TRBD1. The CDR3 totals 16 residues. Trimming cost V 4 bases and J 0 bases; bases outside gene matches: 3. Germline assignment: CDR1 LNHDA and CDR2 SQIVND (reference sequence). The CDR3, as DNA: TGTGCCAGTAGTACTGGGACAGGGGGGAGCACAGATACGCAGTATTTT. This translates into CASSTGTGGSTDTQYF.

The chain links TRBV7-2 to TRBJ1-2; D perhaps matches TRBD1 (6 bases). V dropped 5 bases and J dropped 2 bases, with 15 bases sitting between them. Looked up from germline, CDR1 is SGHTA and CDR2 is FQGNSA. This CDR3 has 15 amino acids. This CDR3 is CASSPQGLTNYGYTF. In nucleotides, the CDR3 is TGTGCCAGCAGCCCTCAGGGGTTGACGAACTATGGCTACACCTTC.

The chain employs TRBV5-1 and TRBJ2-1; 15 nucleotides align to TRBD2. The CDR3 totals 16 residues. Trimming at V came to 3 bases and at J to 8 bases, leaving 6 bases not matched to a gene. In germline, CDR1 is SGHRS, CDR2 YFSETQ. The CDR3 bases are TGCGCCAGCAGCTCCCAGGGACTAGCGGGAGGCGATGAGCAGTTCTTC. Amino acid sequence: CASSSQGLAGGDEQFF.

This clone has ten or more counts. The V and J genes are TRBV18 and TRBJ1-2; 9 nucleotides line up with TRBD1. This CDR3 spans 14 amino acids. Trimming cost V 6 bases and J 7 bases; bases outside gene matches: 9. Germline V gives CDR1 KGHSH, CDR2 LQKENI. CDR3 loop: CASSPGQGLLGYTF. In nucleotides, the CDR3 is TGTGCCAGCTCTCCAGGACAGGGGCTCCTTGGCTACACCTTC.

J is TRBJ2-1 and V is TRBV28; 9 bases align to TRBD2. The CDR3 covers 18 residues. The trim removed 3 bases at V and 8 bases at J, leaving 17 bases unmatched. Germline assignment: CDR1 MDHEN and CDR2 SYDVKM. CDR3 sequence reads: CASSFFSRSSGRPDEQFF. In DNA, the CDR3 is TGTGCCAGCAGTTTTTTTTCGCGGAGTAGCGGGAGACCCGATGAGCAGTTCTTC.

V is TRBV7-8 and J is TRBJ1-1, with D hard to call. This CDR3 has 14 amino acids. Germline V lookup: CDR1 SGHVS, CDR2 FQNEAQ. Trimming left V 2 bases short and J 2 bases short, with 9 bases between. The CDR3 DNA follows: TGTGCCAGCAGCTTAATCAGGATAAACACTGAAGCTTTCTTT. Translated: CASSLIRINTEAFF.

This clone was detected once. V and J are TRBV19 and TRBJ2-1; D is unresolved. Germline assignment: CDR1 LNHDA and CDR2 SQIVND (reference sequence). Trimming took off 3 bases at V and 4 bases at J, with 10 bases between the two ends. This CDR3 is built from 14 residues. The DNA for the CDR3 is TGTGCCAGTAGTATCGTCGCAGGATACAATGAGCAGTTCTTC. Protein: CASSIVAGYNEQFF. Combining the CDR3 with reference TRBV19 and TRBJ2-1 gives the whole variable domain DGGITQSPKYLFRKEGQNVTLSCEQNLNHDAMYWYRQDPGQGLRLIYYSQIVNDFQKGDIAEGYSVSREKKESFPLTVTSAQKNPTAFYLCASSIVAGYNEQFFGPGTRLTVL.

V is TRBV4-1 and J is TRBJ2-5; TRBD1 agrees at 8 bases. The better agreement between TRBJ2-7 and the DNA end casts doubt on the J call. Looked up from germline, CDR1 is MGHRA and CDR2 is YSYEKL. CDR3 size: 14 residues. CDR3 amino acids: CASSRPGQAYEQYF. The CDR3 bases are TGCGCCAGCAGCCGACCGGGACAGGCCTACGAGCAGTACTTC.